This TCR beta chain was found in a study of cytomegalovirus exposure and HLA in healthy donors. Study as a whole: Unique TCRs from HLA-typed donors, 65 million to 85 million of them, were held in an early data release. The study, taken as a whole, reports: A prior analysis recorded that most TCR beta V segments were productive about 87% or about 30% of the time. TCR beta chains associated with HLA were, in a later analysis, more clonally expanded than equally common others.

The PCR used 60 Vbeta and 13 Jbeta primers. Using immunoSEQ multiplex PCR, the repertoire was profiled, and TCRdb retains in-frame clones only, with some absent. The sample lists roughly 140,000 clones; roughly 76% were seen once. This clone has a handful of counts. Antigen specificity is unknown. Trimming stripped 2 bases from V and 4 bases from J, with 12 bases between. This CDR3 region has 14 residues. Looked up from germline, CDR1 is SGHDT and CDR2 is YYEEEE. Sequencing was done on a sample of PBMCs. The rearrangement links TRBV5-6 to TRBJ1-1; no firm D call. The receptor was isolated from a man aged 18 to 30 in good health and CMV-seronegative. CDR3 in DNA: TGTGCCAGCAGCTTCCAACCCTGGGCCACTGAAGCTTTCTTT. Its translation is CASSFQPWATEAFF.